These 12 T cell receptor beta chains share one sample of origin, sequenced in a study of shared clonotypes between healthy human individuals. Naive CD8 populations comprised CD45RO-negative cells positively selected for CCR7, excluding terminally differentiated effector memory CD45RA+ cells. TCRdb's copy holds only in-frame clones and misses some; the assay was immunoSEQ multiplex PCR. The sample yields approximately 600,000 clones, 90% to 95% seen once. The source material was naive CD8+ T cells sorted from blood. These receptors originate from a woman in her 30s in good health.

J is TRBJ1-1 and V is TRBV19; the D is unclear. This CDR3 contains 15 residues. Germline values: CDR1 LNHDA, CDR2 SQIVND (reference sequence). Trimming removed 1 base from V and 0 bases from J, with 9 bases in between. The CDR3 DNA sequence: TGTGCCAGTAGTATAGTCGAGGGCTTGAACACTGAAGCTTTCTTT. Protein: CASSIVEGLNTEAFF.

V is TRBV10-3 and J is TRBJ2-7; D is ambiguous. Trimming removed 2 bases from V and 2 bases from J, with 7 bases in between. This CDR3 has 13 residues. Germline values: CDR1 ENHRY, CDR2 SYGVKD. The CDR3 protein is CAISEPSTYEQYF. For the CDR3, the DNA is TGTGCCATCAGTGAGCCGTCGACCTACGAGCAGTACTTC.

The chain uses TRBV27 and TRBJ2-1; D not resolved. Germline CDR1 and CDR2: MNHEY and SMNVEV (reference sequence). Trimming stripped 2 bases from V and 0 bases from J, with 5 bases between. The CDR3 is 14 amino acids. The CDR3 region has the DNA TGTGCCAGCAGTTTAATAGGCTCCTACAATGAGCAGTTCTTC. It codes for CASSLIGSYNEQFF.

This chain uses TRBV27 with TRBJ2-1; D perhaps matches TRBD1 (6 bases). V was cut by 5 bases and J by 2 bases, with 13 bases left in between. In germline, CDR1 is MNHEY, CDR2 SMNVEV (reference sequence). The length of the CDR3 is 15 residues. In nucleotides, the CDR3 is TGTGCCAGCAGTACGACAGGTGGCACCTACAATGAGCAGTTCTTC. This sequence encodes CASSTTGGTYNEQFF.

V and J are TRBV19 and TRBJ2-1, with TRBD2 matching over 9 bases. Trimming removed 5 bases from V and 1 base from J; junction bases left unmatched: 6. The CDR3 contains 16 residues. The germline V gene has CDR1 LNHDA and CDR2 SQIVND (reference sequence). The CDR3 reads CASSAPLAGSYNEQFF. The CDR3 DNA is TGTGCCAGTAGTGCCCCTCTAGCGGGATCCTACAATGAGCAGTTCTTC.

This chain uses TRBV5-1 with TRBJ1-2, with D possibly matching TRBD1 (5 bases). The CDR3 sequence is 14 residues long. V lost 5 bases and J 8 bases, leaving 19 bases between the germline ends. Germline CDR1 and CDR2: SGHRS and YFSETQ. The CDR3: CASRPAGDPYGYTF. CDR3 sequence (DNA): TGCGCCAGCAGGCCCGCGGGGGACCCCTACGGCTACACCTTC.

V and J are TRBV28 and TRBJ1-1, with 7 bases lining up with TRBD1. J lost 4 bases, V lost 6 bases, and 8 bases had no gene match. The CDR3 has 14 residues. Germline values: CDR1 MDHEN, CDR2 SYDVKM. The CDR3 reads CASSLLTGPTEAFF. CDR3 sequence (DNA): TGTGCCAGCAGCCTCCTGACAGGGCCCACTGAAGCTTTCTTT.

This clone has a handful of counts. Other DNA variants within this sample encode the same CDR3. This chain links TRBV5-4 with TRBJ2-7; D call uncertain. Germline V gene data show CDR1 as SGHNT and CDR2 as YYREEE (reference sequence). The V end was cut by 3 bases, the J end by 6 bases, with 7 bases between. This CDR3 has 11 residues. The CDR3 nucleotides are TGTGCCAGCAGCTCGGTCGGCGAGCAGTACTTC. Protein sequence: CASSSVGEQYF.

The chain employs TRBV9 and TRBJ2-1; maybe TRBD2 (5 bases). Trimming cost V 4 bases and J 8 bases, with 13 bases left between them. The germline gives CDR1 SGDLS, CDR2 YYNGEE. This CDR3 has 13 amino acids. CDR3: CASSSPWGDEQFF. CDR3 nucleotides: TGTGCCAGCAGCTCCCCCTGGGGAGATGAGCAGTTCTTC.

The rearrangement joins TRBV10-3 to TRBJ2-1; 9 bases align to TRBD2. Germline loops: CDR1 ENHRY, CDR2 SYGVKD. Unmatched junction bases numbered 2, after V lost 0 bases and J lost 14 bases. This CDR3 spans 12 amino acids. This chain's CDR3 is CAISESEREEFF. As DNA, the CDR3 is TGTGCCATCAGTGAGTCAGAGCGGGAGGAGTTCTTC.

Note on this clone: Other DNA sequences in the same sample also yield this CDR3. This chain uses TRBV5-6 with TRBJ2-7; 9 bases are shared with TRBD1. The CDR3 has 14 amino acids. J gave up 2 bases and V 0 bases, and 0 bases lay outside the gene matches. CDR1 is SGHDT, CDR2 YYEEEE, per germline. The CDR3 bases are TGTGCCAGCAGCTTGGGACAGGGGGCCTACGAGCAGTACTTC. This gives the protein CASSLGQGAYEQYF.

The chain joins TRBV15 to TRBJ1-5; 9 bases agree with TRBD1. V dropped 2 bases and J dropped 3; count of bases not matched to a gene: 2. CDR3 length equals 15 residues. Germline V gene data show CDR1 as LNHNV and CDR2 as YYDKDF (reference sequence). The CDR3 DNA is TGTGCCACCAGCAGAACAGGGGGCCTCAATCAGCCCCAGCATTTT. It codes for CATSRTGGLNQPQHF.